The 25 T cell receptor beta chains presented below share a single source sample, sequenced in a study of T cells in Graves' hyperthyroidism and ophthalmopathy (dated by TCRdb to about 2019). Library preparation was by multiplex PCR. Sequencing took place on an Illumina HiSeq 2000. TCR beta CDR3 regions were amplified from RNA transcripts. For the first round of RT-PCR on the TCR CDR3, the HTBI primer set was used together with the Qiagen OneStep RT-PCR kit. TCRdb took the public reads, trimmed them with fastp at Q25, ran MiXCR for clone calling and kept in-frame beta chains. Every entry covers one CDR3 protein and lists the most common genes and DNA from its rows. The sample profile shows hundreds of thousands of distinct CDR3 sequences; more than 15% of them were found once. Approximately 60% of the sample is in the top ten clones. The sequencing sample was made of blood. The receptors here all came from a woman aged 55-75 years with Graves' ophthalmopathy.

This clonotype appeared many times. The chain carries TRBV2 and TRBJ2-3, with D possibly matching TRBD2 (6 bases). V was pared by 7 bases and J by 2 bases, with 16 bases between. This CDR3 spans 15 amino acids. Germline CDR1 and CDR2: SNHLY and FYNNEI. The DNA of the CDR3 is TGTGCCAGCAAGTTGGGGGGTCCACTCACAGATACGCAGTATTTT. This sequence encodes CASKLGGPLTDTQYF.

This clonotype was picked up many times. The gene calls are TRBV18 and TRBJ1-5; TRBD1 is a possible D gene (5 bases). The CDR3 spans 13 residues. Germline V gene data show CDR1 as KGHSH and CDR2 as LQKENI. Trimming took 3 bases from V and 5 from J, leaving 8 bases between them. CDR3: CASSPQGDQPQHF. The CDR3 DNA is TGTGCCAGCTCACCCCAAGGGGATCAGCCCCAGCATTTT.

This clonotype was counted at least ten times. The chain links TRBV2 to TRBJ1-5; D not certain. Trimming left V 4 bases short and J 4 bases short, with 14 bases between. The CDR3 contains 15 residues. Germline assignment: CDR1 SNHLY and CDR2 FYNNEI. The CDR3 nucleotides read TGTGCCAGCAGTGTCCATAGCCTCCAGAATCAGCCCCAGCATTTT. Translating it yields CASSVHSLQNQPQHF.

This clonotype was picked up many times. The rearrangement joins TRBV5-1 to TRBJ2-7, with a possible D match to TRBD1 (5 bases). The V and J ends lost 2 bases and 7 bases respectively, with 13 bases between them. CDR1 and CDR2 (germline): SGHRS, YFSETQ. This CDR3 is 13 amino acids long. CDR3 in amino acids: CASSFGQGGEQYF. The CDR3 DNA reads TGCGCCAGCAGCTTTGGGCAGGGTGGTGAGCAGTACTTC.

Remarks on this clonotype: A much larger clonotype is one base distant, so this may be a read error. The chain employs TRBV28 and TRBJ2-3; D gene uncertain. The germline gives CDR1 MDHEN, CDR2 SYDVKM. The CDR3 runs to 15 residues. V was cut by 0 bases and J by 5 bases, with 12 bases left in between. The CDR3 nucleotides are TGTGCCAGCAGTTTATGGACACGGTGGGAAGATACGCAGTATTTT. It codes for CASSLWTRWEDTQYF.

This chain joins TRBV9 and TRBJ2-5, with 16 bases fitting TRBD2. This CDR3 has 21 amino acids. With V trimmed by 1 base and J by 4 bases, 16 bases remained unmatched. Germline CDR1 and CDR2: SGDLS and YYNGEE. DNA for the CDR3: TGTGCCAGCAGCGTAAAACCGGGTATCATAGGGACTAGCGGGAGGGGAGAGACCCAGTACTTC. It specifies CASSVKPGIIGTSGRGETQYF.

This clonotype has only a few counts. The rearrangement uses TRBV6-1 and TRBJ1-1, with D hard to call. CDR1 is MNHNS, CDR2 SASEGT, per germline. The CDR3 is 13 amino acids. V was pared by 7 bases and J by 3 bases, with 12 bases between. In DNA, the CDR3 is TGTGCCAGCACTCGCCCCTCACACACTGAAGCTTTCTTT. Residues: CASTRPSHTEAFF.

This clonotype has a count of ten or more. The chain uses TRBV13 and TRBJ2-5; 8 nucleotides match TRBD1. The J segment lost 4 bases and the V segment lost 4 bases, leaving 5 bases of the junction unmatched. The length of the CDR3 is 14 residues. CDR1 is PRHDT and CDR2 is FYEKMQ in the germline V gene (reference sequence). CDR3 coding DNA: TGTGCCAGCAGCTCAGGACAGGGTCGAGAGACCCAGTACTTC. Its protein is CASSSGQGRETQYF.

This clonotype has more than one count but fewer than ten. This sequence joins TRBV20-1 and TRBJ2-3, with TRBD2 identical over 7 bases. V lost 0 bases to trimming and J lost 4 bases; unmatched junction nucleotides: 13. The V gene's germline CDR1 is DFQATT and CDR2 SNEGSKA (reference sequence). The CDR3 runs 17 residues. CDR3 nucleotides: TGCAGTGCTAGAGATGGTTCGGCGGGAGTGGTCGCAGATACGCAGTATTTT. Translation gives CSARDGSAGVVADTQYF.

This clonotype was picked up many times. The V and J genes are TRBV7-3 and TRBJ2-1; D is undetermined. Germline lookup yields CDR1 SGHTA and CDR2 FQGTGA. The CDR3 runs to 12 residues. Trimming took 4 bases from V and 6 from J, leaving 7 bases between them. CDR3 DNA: TGTGCCAGCAGCTCGACCCTCAATGAGCAGTTCTTC. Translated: CASSSTLNEQFF.

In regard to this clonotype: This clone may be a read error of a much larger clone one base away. The CDR3 nucleotides are TGTGCCAGCAGTTTGGAGCGGGAGATCCGGGAGCAGCACTTC. This translates into CASSLEREIREQHF. V gene TRBV28 combines with J gene TRBJ2-7; 8 nucleotides agree with TRBD2. Looked up from germline, CDR1 is MDHEN and CDR2 is SYDVKM. The CDR3 covers 14 residues.

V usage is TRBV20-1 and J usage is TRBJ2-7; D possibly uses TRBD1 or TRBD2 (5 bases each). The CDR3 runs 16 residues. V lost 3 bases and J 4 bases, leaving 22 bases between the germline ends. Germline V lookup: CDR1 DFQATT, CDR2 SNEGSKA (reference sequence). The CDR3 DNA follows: TGCAGTGCTAGCGGAGTGTTGATTGGGGACGAATACGAGCAGTACTTC. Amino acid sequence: CSASGVLIGDEYEQYF.

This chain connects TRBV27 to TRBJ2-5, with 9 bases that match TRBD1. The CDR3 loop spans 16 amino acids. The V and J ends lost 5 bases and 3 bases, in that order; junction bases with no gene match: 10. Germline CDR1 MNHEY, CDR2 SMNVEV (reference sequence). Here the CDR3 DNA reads TGTGCCAGCAGTGAACAGGGGGCCGGTCGCAAAGAGACCCAGTACTTC. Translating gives CASSEQGAGRKETQYF.

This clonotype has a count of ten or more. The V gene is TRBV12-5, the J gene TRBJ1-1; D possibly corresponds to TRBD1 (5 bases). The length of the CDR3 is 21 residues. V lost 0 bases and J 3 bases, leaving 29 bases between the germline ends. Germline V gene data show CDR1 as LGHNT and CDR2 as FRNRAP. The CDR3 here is CASGLVPITVQGHPQDTEAFF. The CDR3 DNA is TGTGCTAGTGGTTTGGTACCCATTACAGTTCAGGGCCACCCGCAGGACACTGAAGCTTTCTTT.

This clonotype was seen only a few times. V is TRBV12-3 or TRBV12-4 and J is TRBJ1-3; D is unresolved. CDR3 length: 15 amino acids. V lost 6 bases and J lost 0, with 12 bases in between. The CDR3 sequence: CASSLGVNSGNTIYF. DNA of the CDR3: TGTGCCAGCAGCCTCGGAGTAAACTCTGGAAACACCATATATTTT.

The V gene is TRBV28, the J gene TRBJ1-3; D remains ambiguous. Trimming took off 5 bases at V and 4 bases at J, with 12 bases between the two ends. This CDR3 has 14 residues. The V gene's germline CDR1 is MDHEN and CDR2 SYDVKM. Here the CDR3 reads CASSQLNGGNTIYF. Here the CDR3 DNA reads TGTGCCAGCAGTCAACTGAACGGGGGAAACACCATATATTTT.

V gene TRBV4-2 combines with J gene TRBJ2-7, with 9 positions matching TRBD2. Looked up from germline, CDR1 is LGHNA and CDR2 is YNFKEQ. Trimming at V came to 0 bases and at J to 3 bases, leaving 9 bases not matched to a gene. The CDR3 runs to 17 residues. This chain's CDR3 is CASSQDPQTSGLYEQYF. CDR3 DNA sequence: TGTGCCAGCAGCCAAGATCCTCAGACTAGCGGCCTCTACGAGCAGTACTTC.

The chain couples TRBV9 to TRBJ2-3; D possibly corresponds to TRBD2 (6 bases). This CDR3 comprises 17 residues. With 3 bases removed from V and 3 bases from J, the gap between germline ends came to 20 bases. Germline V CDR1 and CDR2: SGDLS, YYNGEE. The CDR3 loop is CASSATLGVGRTDTQYF. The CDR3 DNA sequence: TGTGCCAGCAGCGCCACTCTAGGGGTGGGGAGGACAGATACGCAGTATTTT.

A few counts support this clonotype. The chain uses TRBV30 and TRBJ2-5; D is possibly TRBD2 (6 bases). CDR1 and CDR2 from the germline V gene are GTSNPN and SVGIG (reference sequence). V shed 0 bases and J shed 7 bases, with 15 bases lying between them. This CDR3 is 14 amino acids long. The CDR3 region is CAWSVAVRGTTQYF. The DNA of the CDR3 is TGTGCCTGGAGTGTAGCAGTGCGCGGGACGACCCAGTACTTC.

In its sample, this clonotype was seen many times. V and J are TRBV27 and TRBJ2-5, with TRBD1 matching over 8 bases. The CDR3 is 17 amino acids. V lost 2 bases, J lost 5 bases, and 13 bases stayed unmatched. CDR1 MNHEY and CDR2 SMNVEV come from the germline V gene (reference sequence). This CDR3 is CASSLHLGQGAGETQYF. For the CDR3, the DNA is TGTGCCAGCAGTTTACATCTCGGGCAGGGGGCAGGGGAGACCCAGTACTTC.

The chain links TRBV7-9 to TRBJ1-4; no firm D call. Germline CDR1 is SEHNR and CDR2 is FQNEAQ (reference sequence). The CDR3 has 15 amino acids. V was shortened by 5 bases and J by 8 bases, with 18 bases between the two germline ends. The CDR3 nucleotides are TGTGCCAGCAGCGGGATAGGGCATGTTAAGGAAAAACTGTTTTTT. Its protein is CASSGIGHVKEKLFF.

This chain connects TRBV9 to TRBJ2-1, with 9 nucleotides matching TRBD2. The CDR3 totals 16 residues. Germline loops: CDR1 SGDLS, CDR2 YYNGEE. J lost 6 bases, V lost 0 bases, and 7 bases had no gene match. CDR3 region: CASSVVGSGGLNEQFF. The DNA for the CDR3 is TGTGCCAGCAGCGTAGTAGGTAGCGGGGGCCTCAATGAGCAGTTCTTC.

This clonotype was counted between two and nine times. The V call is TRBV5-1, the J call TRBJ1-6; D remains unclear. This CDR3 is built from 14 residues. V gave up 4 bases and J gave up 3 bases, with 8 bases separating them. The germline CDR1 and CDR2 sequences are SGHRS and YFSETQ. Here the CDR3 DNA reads TGCGCCAGCAGCGTGGCTCACTATAATTCACCCCTCCACTTT. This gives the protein CASSVAHYNSPLHF.

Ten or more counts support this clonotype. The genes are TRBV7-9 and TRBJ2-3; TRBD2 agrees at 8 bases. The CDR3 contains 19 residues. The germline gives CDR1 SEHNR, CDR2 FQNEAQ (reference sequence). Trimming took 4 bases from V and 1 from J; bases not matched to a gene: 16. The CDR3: CASSYRQIFRREGTDTQYF. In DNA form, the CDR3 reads TGTGCCAGCAGCTACAGACAGATTTTTAGGCGGGAGGGCACAGATACGCAGTATTTT.

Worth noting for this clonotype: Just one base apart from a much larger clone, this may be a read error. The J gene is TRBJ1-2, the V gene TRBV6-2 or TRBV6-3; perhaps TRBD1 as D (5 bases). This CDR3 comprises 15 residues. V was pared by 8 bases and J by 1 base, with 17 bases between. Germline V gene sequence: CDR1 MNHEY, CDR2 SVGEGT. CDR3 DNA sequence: TGTGCCAGCGCCGCCCTCCCGACAGATAACTATGGCTACACCTTC. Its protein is CASAALPTDNYGYTF.